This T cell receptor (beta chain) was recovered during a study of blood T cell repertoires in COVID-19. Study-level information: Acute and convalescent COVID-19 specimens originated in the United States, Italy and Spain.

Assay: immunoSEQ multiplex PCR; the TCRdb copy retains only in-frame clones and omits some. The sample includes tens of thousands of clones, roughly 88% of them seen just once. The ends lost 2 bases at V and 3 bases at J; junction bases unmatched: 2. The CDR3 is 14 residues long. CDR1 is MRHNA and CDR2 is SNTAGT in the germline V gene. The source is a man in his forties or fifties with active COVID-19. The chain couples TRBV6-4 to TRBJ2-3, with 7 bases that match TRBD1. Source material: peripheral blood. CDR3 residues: CASSDTGQTDTQYF. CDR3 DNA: TGTGCCAGCAGTGACACGGGACAGACAGATACGCAGTATTTT.